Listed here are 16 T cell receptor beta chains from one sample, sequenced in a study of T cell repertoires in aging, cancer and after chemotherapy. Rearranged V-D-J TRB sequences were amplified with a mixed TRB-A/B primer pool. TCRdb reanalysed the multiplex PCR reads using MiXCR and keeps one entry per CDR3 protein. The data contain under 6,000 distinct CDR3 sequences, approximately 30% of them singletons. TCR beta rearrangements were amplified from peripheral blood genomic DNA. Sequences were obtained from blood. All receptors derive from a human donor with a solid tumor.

This chain's CDR3 is CASSLTGRDTDTQYF. CDR3 coding DNA: TGTGCCAGCAGCCTGACAGGGCGAGACACAGATACGCAGTATTTT. The chain carries TRBV12-3 or TRBV12-4 and TRBJ2-3; 7 positions agree with TRBD1. The CDR3 runs to 15 residues. V lost 6 bases, J lost 2 bases, and 8 bases stayed unmatched.

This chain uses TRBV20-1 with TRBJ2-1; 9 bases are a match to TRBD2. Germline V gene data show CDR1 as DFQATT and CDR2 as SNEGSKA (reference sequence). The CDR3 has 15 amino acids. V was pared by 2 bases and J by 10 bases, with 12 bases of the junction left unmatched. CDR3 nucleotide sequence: TGCAGTGCTAGAAACGCGGGAGGGCGATTGTTAGAGCAGTTCTTC. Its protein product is CSARNAGGRLLEQFF.

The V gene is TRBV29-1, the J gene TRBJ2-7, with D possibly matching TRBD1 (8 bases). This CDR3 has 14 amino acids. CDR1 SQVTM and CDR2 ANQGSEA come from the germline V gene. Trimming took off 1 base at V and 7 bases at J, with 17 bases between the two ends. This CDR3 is CSVEGANRGGEQYF. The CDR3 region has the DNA TGCAGCGTTGAAGGGGCAAACAGGGGGGGGGAGCAGTACTTC.

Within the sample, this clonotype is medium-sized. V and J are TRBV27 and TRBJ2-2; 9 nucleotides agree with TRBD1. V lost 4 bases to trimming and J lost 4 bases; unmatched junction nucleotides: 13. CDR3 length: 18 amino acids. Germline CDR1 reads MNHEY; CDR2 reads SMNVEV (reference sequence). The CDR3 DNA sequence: TGTGCCAGCAGTTACGGGACAGGGCGACCACCCCTCACCGGGGAGCTGTTTTTT. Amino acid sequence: CASSYGTGRPPLTGELFF.

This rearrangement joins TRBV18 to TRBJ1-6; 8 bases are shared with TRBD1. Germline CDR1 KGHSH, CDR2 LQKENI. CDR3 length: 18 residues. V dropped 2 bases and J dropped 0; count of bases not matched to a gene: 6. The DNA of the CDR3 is TGTGCCAGCTCACCATGGGGACAGGAGAGCTCCTATAATTCACCCCTCCACTTT. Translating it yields CASSPWGQESSYNSPLHF.

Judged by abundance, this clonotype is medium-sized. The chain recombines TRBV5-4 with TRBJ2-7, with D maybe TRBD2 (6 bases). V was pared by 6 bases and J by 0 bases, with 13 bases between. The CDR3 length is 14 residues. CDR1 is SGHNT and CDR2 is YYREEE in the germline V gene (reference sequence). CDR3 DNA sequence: TGTGCCAGCAATCTCCGGGAGAACTCCTACGAGCAGTACTTC. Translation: CASNLRENSYEQYF.

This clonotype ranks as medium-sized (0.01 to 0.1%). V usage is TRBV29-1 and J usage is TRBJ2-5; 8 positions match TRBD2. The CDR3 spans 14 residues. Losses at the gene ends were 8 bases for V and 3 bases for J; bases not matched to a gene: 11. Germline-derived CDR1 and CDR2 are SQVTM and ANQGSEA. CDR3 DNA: TGCAGCACCGGGGGGGGGCGGGTAAAAGAGACCCAGTACTTC. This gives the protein CSTGGGRVKETQYF. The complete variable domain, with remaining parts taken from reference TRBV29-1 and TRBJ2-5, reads SAVISQKPSRDICQRGTSLTIQCQVDSQVTMMFWYRQQPGQSLTLIATANQGSEATYESGFVIDKFPISRPNLTFSTLTVSNMSPEDSSIYLCSTGGGRVKETQYFGPGTRLLVL.

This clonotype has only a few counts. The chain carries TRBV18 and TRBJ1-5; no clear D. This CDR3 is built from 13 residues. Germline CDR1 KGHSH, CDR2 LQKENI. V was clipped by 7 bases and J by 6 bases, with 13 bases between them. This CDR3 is CASLDTEGQPQHF. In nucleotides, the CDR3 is TGTGCCAGCTTAGATACGGAGGGTCAGCCCCAGCATTTT. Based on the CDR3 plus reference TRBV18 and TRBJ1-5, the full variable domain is NAGVMQNPRHLVRRRGQEARLRCSPMKGHSHVYWYRQLPEEGLKFMVYLQKENIIDESGMPKERFSAEFPKEGPSILRIQQVVRGDSAAYFCASLDTEGQPQHFGDGTRLSIL.

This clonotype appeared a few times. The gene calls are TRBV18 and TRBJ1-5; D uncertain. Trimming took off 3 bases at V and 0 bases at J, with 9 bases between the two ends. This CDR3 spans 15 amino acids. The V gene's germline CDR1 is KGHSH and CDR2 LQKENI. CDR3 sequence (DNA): TGTGCCAGCTCACCGGGCGTCAGTAGCAATCAGCCCCAGCATTTT. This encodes CASSPGVSSNQPQHF.

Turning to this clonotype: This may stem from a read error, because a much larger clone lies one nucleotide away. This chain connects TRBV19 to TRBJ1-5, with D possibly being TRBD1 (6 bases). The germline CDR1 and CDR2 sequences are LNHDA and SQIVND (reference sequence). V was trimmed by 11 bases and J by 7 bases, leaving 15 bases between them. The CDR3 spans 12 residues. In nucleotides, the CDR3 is TGTGCCTGTGACGGGGACAAACAGCCCCAGCATTTT. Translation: CACDGDKQPQHF.

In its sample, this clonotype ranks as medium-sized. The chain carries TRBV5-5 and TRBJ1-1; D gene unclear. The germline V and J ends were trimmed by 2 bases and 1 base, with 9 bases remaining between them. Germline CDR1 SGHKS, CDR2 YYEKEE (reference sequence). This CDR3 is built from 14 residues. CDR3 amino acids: CASSFGPRNTEAFF. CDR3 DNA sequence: TGTGCCAGCAGCTTTGGGCCTAGGAACACTGAAGCTTTCTTT.

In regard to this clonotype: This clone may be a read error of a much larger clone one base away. In DNA form, the CDR3 reads TGTGCCAGCAGTGAATACTATCAGCCCCAGCATTTT. It specifies CASSEYYQPQHF. The genes are TRBV6-2 or TRBV6-3 and TRBJ1-5, with D uncertain. This CDR3 spans 12 amino acids. Deletions cut 5 bases from V and 5 bases from J, with 7 bases between. The germline V gene has CDR1 MNHEY and CDR2 SVGEGT.

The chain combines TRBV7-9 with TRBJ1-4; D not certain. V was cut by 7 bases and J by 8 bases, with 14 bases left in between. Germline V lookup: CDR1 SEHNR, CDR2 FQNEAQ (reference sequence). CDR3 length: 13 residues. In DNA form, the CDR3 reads TGTGCCAGCAAGGGAGGTGGTGGGGAAAAACTGTTTTTT. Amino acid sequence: CASKGGGGEKLFF.

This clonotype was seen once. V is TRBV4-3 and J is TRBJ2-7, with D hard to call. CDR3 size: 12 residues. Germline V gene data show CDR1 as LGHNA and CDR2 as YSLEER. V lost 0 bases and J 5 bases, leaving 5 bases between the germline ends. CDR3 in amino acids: CASSQDRHEQYF. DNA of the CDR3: TGCGCCAGCAGCCAAGATCGACACGAGCAGTACTTC.

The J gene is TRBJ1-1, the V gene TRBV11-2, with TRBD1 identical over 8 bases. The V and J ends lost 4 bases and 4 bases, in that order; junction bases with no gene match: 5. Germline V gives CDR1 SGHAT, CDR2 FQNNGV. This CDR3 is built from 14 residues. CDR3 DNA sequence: TGTGCCAGCAGCTCGGACAGGGTTGGCACTGAAGCTTTCTTT. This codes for CASSSDRVGTEAFF.

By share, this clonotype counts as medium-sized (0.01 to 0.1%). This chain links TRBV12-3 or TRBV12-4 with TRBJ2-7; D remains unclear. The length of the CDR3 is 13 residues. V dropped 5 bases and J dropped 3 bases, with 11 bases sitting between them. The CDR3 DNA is TGTGCCAGCAGTCCCGGCCCTGTCTACGAGCAGTACTTC. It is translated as CASSPGPVYEQYF.